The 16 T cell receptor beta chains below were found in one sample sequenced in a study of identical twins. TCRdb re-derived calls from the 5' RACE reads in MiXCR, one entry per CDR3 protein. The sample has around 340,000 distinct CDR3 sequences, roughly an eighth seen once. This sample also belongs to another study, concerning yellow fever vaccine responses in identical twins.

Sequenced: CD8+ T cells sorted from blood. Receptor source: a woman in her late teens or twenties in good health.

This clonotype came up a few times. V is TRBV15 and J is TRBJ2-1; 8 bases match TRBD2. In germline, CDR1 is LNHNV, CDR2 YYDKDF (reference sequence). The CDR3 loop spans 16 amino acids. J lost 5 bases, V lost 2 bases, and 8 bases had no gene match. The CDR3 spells CATSRPTSGLNNEQFF. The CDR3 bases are TGTGCCACCAGCAGACCTACTAGCGGACTTAACAATGAGCAGTTCTTC.

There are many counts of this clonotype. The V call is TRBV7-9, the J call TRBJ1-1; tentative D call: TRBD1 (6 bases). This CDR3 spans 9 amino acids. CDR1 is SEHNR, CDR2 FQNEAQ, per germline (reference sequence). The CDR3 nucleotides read TGTGCTACAGGGTTTGGTGCTTTCTTT. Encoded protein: CATGFGAFF.

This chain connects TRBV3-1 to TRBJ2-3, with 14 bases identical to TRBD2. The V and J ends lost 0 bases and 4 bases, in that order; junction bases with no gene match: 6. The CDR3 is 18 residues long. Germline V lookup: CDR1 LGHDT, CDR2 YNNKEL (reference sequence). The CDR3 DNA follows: TGTGCCAGCAGCCAAGACCGACTAGCGGGGGGGCCCCCAGATACGCAGTATTTT. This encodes CASSQDRLAGGPPDTQYF.

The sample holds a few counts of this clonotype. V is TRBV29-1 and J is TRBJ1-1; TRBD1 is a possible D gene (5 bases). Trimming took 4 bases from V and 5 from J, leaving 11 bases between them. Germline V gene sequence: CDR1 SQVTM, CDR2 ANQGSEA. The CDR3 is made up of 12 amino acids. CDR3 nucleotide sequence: TGCAGCGTTGCTAGGGGATCAACTGAAGCTTTCTTT. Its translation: CSVARGSTEAFF.

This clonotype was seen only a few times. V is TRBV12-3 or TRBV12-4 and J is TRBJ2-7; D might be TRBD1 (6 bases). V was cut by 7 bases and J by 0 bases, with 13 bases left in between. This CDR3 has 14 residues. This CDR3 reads CASTRGHSSYEQYF. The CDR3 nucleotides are TGTGCCAGCACCAGGGGACACAGCTCCTACGAGCAGTACTTC.

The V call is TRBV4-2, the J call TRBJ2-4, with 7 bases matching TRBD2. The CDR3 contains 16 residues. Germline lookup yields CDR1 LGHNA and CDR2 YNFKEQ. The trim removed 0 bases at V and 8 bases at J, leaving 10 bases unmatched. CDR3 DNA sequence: TGTGCCAGCAGCCAAGAGCTGGGGGAGGGCCTGGACATTCAGTACTTC. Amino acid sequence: CASSQELGEGLDIQYF.

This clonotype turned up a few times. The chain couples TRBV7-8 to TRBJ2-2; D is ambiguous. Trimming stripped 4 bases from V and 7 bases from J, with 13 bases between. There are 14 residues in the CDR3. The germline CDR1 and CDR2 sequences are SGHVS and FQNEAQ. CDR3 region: CASSYPSAVGELFF. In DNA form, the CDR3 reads TGTGCCAGCAGCTATCCTAGTGCGGTCGGGGAGCTGTTTTTT. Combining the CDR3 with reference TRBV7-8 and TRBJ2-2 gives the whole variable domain GAGVSQSPRYKVAKRGQDVALRCDPISGHVSLFWYQQALGQGPEFLTYFQNEAQLDKSGLPSDRFFAERPEGSVSTLKIQRTQQEDSAVYLCASSYPSAVGELFFGEGSRLTVL.

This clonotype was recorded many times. CDR3 in DNA: TGTGCCAGCAACCCGCCCGGCGGGGGATGGGACACCGGGGAGCTGTTTTTT. This codes for CASNPPGGGWDTGELFF. This rearrangement joins TRBV12-3 or TRBV12-4 to TRBJ2-2; the match to TRBD2 covers 7 bases. The CDR3 extends over 17 amino acids. V lost 7 bases to trimming and J lost 3 bases; unmatched junction nucleotides: 14.

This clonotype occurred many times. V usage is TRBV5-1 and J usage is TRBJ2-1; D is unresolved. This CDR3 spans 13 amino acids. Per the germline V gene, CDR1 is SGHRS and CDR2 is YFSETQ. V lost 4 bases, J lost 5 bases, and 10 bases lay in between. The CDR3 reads CASSAGPNNEQFF. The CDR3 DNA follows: TGCGCCAGCAGCGCCGGACCCAACAATGAGCAGTTCTTC.

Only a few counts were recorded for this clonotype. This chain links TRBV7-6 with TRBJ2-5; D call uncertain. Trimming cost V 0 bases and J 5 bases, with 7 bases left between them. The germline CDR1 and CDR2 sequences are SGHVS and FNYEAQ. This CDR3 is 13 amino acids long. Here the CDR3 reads CASSLAFGETQYF. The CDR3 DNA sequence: TGTGCCAGCAGCTTAGCGTTTGGGGAGACCCAGTACTTC.

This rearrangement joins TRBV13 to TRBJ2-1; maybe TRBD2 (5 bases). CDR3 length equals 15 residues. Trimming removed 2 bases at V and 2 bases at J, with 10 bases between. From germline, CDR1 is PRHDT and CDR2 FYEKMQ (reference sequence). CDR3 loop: CASSLIGLAYNEQFF. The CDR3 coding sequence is TGTGCCAGCAGCTTAATTGGACTTGCCTACAATGAGCAGTTCTTC.

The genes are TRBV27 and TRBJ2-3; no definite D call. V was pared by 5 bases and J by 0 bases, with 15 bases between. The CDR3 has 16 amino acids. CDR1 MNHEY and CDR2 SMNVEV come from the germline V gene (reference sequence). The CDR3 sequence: CASSERWDTSTDTQYF. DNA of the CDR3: TGTGCCAGCAGTGAGCGCTGGGATACTAGCACAGATACGCAGTATTTT.

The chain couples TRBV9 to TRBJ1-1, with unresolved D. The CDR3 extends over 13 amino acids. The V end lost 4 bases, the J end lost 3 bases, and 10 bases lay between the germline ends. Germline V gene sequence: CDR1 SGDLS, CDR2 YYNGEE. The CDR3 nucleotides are TGTGCCAGCAGCCCACCAGCGGACACTGAAGCTTTCTTT. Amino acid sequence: CASSPPADTEAFF.

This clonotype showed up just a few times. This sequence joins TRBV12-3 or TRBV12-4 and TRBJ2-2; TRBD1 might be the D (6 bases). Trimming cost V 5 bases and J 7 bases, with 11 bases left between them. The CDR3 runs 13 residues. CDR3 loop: CASSLLGGGELFF. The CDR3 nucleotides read TGTGCCAGCAGTCTCCTAGGGGGCGGGGAGCTGTTTTTT.

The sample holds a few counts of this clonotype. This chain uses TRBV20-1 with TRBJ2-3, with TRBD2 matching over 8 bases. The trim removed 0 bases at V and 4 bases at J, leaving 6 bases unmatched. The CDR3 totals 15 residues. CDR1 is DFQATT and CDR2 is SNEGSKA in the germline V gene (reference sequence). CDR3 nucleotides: TGCAGTGCTAGAGATCGGGGGGGGGTGGCAGATACGCAGTATTTT. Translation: CSARDRGGVADTQYF.

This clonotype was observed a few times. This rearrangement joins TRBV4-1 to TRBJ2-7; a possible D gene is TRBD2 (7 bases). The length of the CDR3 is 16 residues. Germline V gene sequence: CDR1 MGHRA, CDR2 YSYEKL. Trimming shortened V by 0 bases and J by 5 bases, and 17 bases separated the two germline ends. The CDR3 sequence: CASSQEVDGGRDEQYV. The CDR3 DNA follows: TGCGCCAGCAGCCAAGAGGTCGACGGGGGGCGGGACGAGCAGTACGTC.